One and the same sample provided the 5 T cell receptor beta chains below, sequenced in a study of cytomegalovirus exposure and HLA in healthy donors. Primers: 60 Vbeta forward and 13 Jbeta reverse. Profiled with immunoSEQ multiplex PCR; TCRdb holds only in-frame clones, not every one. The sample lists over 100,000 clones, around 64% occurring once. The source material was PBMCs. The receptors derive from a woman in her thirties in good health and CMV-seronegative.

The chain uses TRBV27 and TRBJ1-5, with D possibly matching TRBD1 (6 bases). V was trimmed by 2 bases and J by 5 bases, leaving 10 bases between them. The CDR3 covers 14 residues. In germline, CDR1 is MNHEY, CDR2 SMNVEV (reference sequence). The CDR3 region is CASSLRTGHQPQHF. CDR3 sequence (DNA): TGTGCCAGCAGTTTACGAACAGGGCATCAGCCCCAGCATTTT.

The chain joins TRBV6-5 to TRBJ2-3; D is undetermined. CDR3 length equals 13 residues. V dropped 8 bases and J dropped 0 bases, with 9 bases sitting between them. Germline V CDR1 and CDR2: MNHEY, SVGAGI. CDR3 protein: CASSTVSTDTQYF. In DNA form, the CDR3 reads TGTGCCAGCTCGACTGTAAGCACAGATACGCAGTATTTT.

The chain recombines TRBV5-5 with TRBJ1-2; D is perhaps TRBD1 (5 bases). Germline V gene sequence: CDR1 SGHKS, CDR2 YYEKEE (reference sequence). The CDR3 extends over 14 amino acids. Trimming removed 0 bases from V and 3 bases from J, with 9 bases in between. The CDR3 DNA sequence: TGTGCCAGCAGCTTGGCAGTCAGGGACTATGGCTACACCTTC. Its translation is CASSLAVRDYGYTF.

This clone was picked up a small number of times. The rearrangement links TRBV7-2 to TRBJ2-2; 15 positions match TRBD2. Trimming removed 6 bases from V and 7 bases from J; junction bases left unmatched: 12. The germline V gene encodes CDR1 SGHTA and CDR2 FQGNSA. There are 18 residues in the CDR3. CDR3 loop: CASSRGTSGRRVGGELFF. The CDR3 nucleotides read TGTGCCAGCAGTCGCGGGACTAGCGGGAGGAGGGTCGGCGGGGAGCTGTTTTTT. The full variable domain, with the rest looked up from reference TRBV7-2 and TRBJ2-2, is GAGVSQSPSNKVTEKGKDVELRCDPISGHTALYWYRQSLGQGLEFLIYFQGNSAPDKSGLPSDRFSAERTGGSVSTLTIQRTQQEDSAVYLCASSRGTSGRRVGGELFFGEGSRLTVL.

The CDR3 DNA sequence: TGTGCCAGCAGCTTGGGCTGGAGACTAGCGGGGGTCACAGATACGCAGTATTTT. It yields the protein CASSLGWRLAGVTDTQYF. V and J are TRBV11-3 and TRBJ2-3; 12 nucleotides line up with TRBD2. Germline lookup yields CDR1 SGHNT and CDR2 YENEEA. The CDR3 extends over 18 amino acids. Losses at the gene ends were 3 bases for V and 2 bases for J; bases not matched to a gene: 9.